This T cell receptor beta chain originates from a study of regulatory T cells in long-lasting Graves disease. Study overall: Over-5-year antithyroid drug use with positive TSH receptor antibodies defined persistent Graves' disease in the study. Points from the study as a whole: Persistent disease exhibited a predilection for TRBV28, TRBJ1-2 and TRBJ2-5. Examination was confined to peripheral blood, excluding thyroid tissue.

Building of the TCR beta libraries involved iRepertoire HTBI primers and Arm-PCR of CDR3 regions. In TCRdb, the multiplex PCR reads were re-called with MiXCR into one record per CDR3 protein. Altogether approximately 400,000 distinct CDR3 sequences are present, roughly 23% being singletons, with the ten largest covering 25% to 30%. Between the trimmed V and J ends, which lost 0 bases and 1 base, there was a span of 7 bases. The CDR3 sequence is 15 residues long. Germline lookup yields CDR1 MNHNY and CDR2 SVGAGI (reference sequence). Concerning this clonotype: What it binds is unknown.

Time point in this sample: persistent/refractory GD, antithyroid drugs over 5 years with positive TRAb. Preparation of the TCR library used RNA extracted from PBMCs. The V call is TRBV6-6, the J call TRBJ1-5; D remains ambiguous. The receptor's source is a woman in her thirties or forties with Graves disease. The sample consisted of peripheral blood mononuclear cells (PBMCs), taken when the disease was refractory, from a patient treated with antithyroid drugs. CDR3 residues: CASSYSDGSNQPQHF. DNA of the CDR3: TGTGCCAGCAGTTACTCGGACGGAAGCAATCAGCCCCAGCATTTT.